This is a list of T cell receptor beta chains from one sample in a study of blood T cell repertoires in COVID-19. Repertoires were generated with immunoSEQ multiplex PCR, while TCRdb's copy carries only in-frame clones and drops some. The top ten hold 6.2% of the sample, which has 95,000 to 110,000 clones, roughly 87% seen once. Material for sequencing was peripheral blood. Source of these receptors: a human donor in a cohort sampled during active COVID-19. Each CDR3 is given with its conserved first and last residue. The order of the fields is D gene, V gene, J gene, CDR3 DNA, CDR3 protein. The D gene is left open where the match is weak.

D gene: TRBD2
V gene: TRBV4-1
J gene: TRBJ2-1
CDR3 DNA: TGCGCCAGCAGCCCCCGGACTAGCGGGAGTAGTTACAATGAGCAGTTCTTC
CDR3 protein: CASSPRTSGSSYNEQFF

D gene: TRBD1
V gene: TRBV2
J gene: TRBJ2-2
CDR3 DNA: TGTGCCAGCAGTGGACAGGGTTACACCGGGGAGCTGTTTTTT
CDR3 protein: CASSGQGYTGELFF

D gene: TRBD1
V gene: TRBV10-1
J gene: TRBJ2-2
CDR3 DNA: TGCGCCAGCAGTGACGAGACAGGGGGTTCCGGGGAGCTGTTTTTT
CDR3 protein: CASSDETGGSGELFF

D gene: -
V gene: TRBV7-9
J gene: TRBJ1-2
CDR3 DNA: TGTGCCAGCAGCTCGGTTAACTATGGCTACACCTTC
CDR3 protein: CASSSVNYGYTF

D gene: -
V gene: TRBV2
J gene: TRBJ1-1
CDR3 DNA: TGTGCCAGCAGTGGGGTCAGGGTGAACACTGAAGCTTTCTTT
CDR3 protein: CASSGVRVNTEAFF

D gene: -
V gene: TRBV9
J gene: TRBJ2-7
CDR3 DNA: TGTGCCAGCAGCGTACAAGGGGTATCCGAGCAGTACTTC
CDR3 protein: CASSVQGVSEQYF

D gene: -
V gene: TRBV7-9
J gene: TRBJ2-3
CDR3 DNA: TGTGCCAGCAGCTTAGGATCGGAGGGAACTAGCACAGATACGCAGTATTTT
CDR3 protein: CASSLGSEGTSTDTQYF

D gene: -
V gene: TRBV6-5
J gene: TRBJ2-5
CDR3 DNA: TGTGCCAGCAGTTACACCTCAGGGGCCCAAGAGACCCAGTACTTC
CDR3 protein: CASSYTSGAQETQYF

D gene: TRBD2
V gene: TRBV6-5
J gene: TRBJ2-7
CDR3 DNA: TGTGCCAGCAGGCCGGGACTAGCGGTACTCTACGAGCAGTACTTC
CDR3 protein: CASRPGLAVLYEQYF

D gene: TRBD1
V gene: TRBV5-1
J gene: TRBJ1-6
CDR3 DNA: TGCGCCAGCAGCCTGGCCGGGACAGAAAATTCACCCCTCCACTTT
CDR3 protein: CASSLAGTENSPLHF

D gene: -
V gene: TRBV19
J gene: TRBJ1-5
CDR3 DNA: TGTGCCACCATGGACACATATAGCAATCAGCCCCAGCATTTT
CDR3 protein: CATMDTYSNQPQHF

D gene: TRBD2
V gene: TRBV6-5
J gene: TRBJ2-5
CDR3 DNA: TGTGCCAGCAATCGCGGGGGGGCCTTGGGAGAGACCCAGTACTTC
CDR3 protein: CASNRGGALGETQYF

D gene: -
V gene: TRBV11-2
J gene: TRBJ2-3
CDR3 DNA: TGTGCCAGCAGCTTAGCCCAATCCACAGATACGCAGTATTTT
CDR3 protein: CASSLAQSTDTQYF